This TCR beta chain was sequenced in a study of T cell responses to AZD1222 COVID-19 vaccine. Germline V lookup: CDR1 PRHDT, CDR2 FYEKMQ (reference sequence). The CDR3 has 15 amino acids. Trimming took 4 bases from V and 4 from J; bases not matched to a gene: 7. This clone was seen ten or more times. The data were produced by immunoSEQ multiplex PCR, yet TCRdb's version contains in-frame clones alone and is incomplete. The sample records under 75,000 clones, roughly nine tenths being singletons. The rearrangement uses TRBV13 and TRBJ1-2, with 9 bases matching TRBD1. The source was peripheral blood, collected on day 0 of AZD1222 vaccination. The source is an adult in good health. CDR3 sequence (DNA): TGTGCCAGCAGCTGGGGACAGGGCGTCGGCTATGGCTACACCTTC. It is translated as CASSWGQGVGYGYTF.